This TCR beta chain emerged from a study of sequential checkpoint blockade in melanoma. Study at large: After both sequences, patients received maintenance nivolumab.

Treatment defined: randomized to nivolumab then ipilimumab (arm A) or the reverse (arm B). DNA-damaging chemotherapy had not been given to any patient beforehand. From thawed PBMCs, live CD3+CD8+ cells negative for CD19 and CD56 were sorted. This clone was detected only a few times. The data were produced by immunoSEQ multiplex PCR, yet TCRdb's version contains in-frame clones alone and is incomplete. The sample includes 12,000 or so clones, roughly 83% of them seen just once. The sequence was collected from a human donor with melanoma. The sample consisted of CD8+ T cells sorted from blood (inferred from file names), taken from a patient given nivolumab and ipilimumab in sequence.

CDR3 bases: TGTGCCAGTAGTGAGGACATTTATAGCAATCAGCCCCAGCATTTT. Translated: CASSEDIYSNQPQHF. The gene calls are TRBV19 and TRBJ1-5; the D gene is possibly TRBD1 (5 bases). V gave up 5 bases and J gave up 0 bases, with 11 bases separating them. CDR1 and CDR2 from the germline V gene are LNHDA and SQIVND (reference sequence). The CDR3 consists of 15 residues.